The source of this T cell receptor beta chain is a study of regulatory T cells in long-lasting Graves disease. The TCR beta library used iRepertoire HTBI primers with Arm-PCR amplification of CDR3. TCRdb re-called the multiplex PCR reads through MiXCR, storing one row per CDR3 protein. The sample includes approximately 400,000 distinct CDR3 sequences, about 14% seen only once; the top ten take 20% to 25%. As for time point: newly diagnosed GD, antithyroid drugs for less than 3 months. Scientists built the TCR library using RNA that was extracted from PBMCs. This clonotype was recorded at least ten times. The receptor was isolated from a female donor with Graves disease. Sequenced here: peripheral blood mononuclear cells (PBMCs), sampled at new diagnosis, from a patient treated with antithyroid drugs.

The CDR3 nucleotides read TGTGCCAGCAGCCCGGGACTAGCGGGAGATCAAGAGACCCAGTACTTC. Translation: CASSPGLAGDQETQYF. J is TRBJ2-1 and V is TRBV7-2; 14 positions match TRBD2. The J call could be wrong; TRBJ2-5 is a better fit for the DNA end. Germline assignment: CDR1 SGHTA and CDR2 FQGNSA. CDR3 length: 16 residues.